This is a list of T cell receptor beta chains from one sample in a study of sequential checkpoint blockade in melanoma. Profiled with immunoSEQ multiplex PCR; TCRdb holds only in-frame clones, not every one. The table lists 9,500 to 12,000 clones, under 60% of them singletons, with about a sixth in the top ten. Specimen: CD8+ T cells sorted from blood (inferred from file names), collected from a patient given nivolumab and ipilimumab in sequence. These receptors all stem from a human donor with melanoma. Each CDR3 is given with its conserved first and last residue. D genes are given only for firm matches. Clone size is stated in some rows and not others, as once, few, many or a class when expanded.

TRBJ1-1,few,15,.,TRBV6-5,TGTGCCAGCAGTTACCTGGGTCCGAGGAAGACTGAAGCTTTCTTT,CASSYLGPRKTEAFF
TRBJ1-6,.,13,.,TRBV28,TGTGCCAGCAGTGATTCAGGGTATTCACCCCTCCACTTT,CASSDSGYSPLHF
TRBJ1-2,.,14,TRBD1,TRBV27,TGTGCCAGCAGCCAAGATTGGACAGGGGGCCGGTACACCTTC,CASSQDWTGGRYTF
TRBJ2-7,medium-sized,15,TRBD1,TRBV7-9,TGTGCCAGCAGCCCCCCCGGACAGGGGTACTACGAGCAGTACTTC,CASSPPGQGYYEQYF
TRBJ2-1,.,16,TRBD2,TRBV7-6,TGTGCCAGCAGCTTACCGGGACTAGCGGGACTTAATGAGCAGTTCTTC,CASSLPGLAGLNEQFF
TRBJ2-3,.,12,.,TRBV29-1,TGCAGCGTTGAAGATATGGGACATCCACCCTTTTTT,CSVEDMGHPPFF
TRBJ2-5,.,17,.,TRBV28,TGTGCCAGCAGTTATAACCCCGAGACAGTCTACCAAGAGACCCAGTACTTC,CASSYNPETVYQETQYF
TRBJ2-7,.,13,TRBD2,TRBV19,TGTGCCAGTAGGGCTAGCGGGAGCTACGAGCAGTACTTC,CASRASGSYEQYF
TRBJ2-1,.,15,TRBD2,TRBV19,TGTGCCAGTACCCAAGAGAGCGGGGCTTACAATGAGCAGTTCTTC,CASTQESGAYNEQFF
TRBJ2-7,.,15,.,TRBV28,TGTGCCAGCAGTTATACCAGGGGAACCGTCTACGAGCAGTACTTC,CASSYTRGTVYEQYF
TRBJ1-2,.,15,TRBD1,TRBV6-1,TGTGCCAGCAGTGTATGGGACAGGGGGCCCTATGGCTACACCTTC,CASSVWDRGPYGYTF
TRBJ1-1,.,15,.,TRBV7-8,TGTGCCAGCAGCGGGGCGGGGACGTTGAACACTGAAGCTTTCTTT,CASSGAGTLNTEAFF
TRBJ2-3,few,15,.,TRBV5-6,TGTGCCAGCAGCTTGGCGCGGTATGAGACAGATACGCAGTATTTT,CASSLARYETDTQYF
TRBJ1-4,few,13,.,TRBV5-4,TGTGCCAGCAGCTTGGTAGGGGTCGAAAAACTGTTTTTT,CASSLVGVEKLFF
TRBJ2-1,.,16,.,TRBV30,TGTGCCTGGAGTGGTGGTAGCGGTATTTACTACAATGAGCAGTTCTTC,CAWSGGSGIYYNEQFF
TRBJ2-1,.,15,.,TRBV28,TGTGCCAGCAGTTTTTTGAAGAGTATTAGCGATGAGCAGTTCTTC,CASSFLKSISDEQFF
TRBJ1-2,.,15,TRBD1,TRBV2,TGTGCCAGCAGTGAAACAACAGGGGCCCAATTCGGCTACACCTTC,CASSETTGAQFGYTF
TRBJ2-2,.,13,.,TRBV30,TGTGCCTGGAGCCCCGACGGGACCGGGGAGCTGTTTTTT,CAWSPDGTGELFF
TRBJ2-7,.,14,.,TRBV30,TGTGCCTGGAGTGCTGGAGCGGGCAGGTCCGAGCAGTACTTC,CAWSAGAGRSEQYF
TRBJ2-1,medium-sized,13,.,TRBV21-1,TGTGCCAGCAGTGAAAGGTCGGGATTCGAGCAGTTCTTC,CASSERSGFEQFF
TRBJ2-7,.,17,TRBD2,TRBV4-3,TGCGCCAGCAGCCAAGATCCACTAGCGGGACGTCAGGGCGAGCAGTACTTC,CASSQDPLAGRQGEQYF
TRBJ1-4,.,15,.,TRBV6-5,TGTGCCAGCAGGAGGGGGGGGGTAAGGAATGAAAAACTGTTTTTT,CASRRGGVRNEKLFF
TRBJ2-7,few,13,.,TRBV7-9,TGTGCCAGCAGTACAGGGTTCTCCTACGAGCAGTACTTC,CASSTGFSYEQYF
TRBJ2-2,.,14,TRBD2,TRBV6-5,TGTGCCAGCAGTCGACTAGCGGGAGCCGGGGAGCTGTTTTTT,CASSRLAGAGELFF
TRBJ2-1,few,15,TRBD1,TRBV4-3,TGCGCCAGCAGCCAATCCGGGACAGGGAAAAATGAGCAGTTCTTC,CASSQSGTGKNEQFF
TRBJ2-1,.,16,.,TRBV4-3,TGCGCCAGCAGCCACCAACTAGCCAGCTCCTACAATGAGCAGTTCTTC,CASSHQLASSYNEQFF
TRBJ2-2,.,15,.,TRBV7-8,TGTGCCAGCAGCTTAGAGAACAGGGCTGACGGGGAGCTGTTTTTT,CASSLENRADGELFF
TRBJ2-1,few,12,TRBD1,TRBV10-2,TGCGCCAGCAAACAGGGGGCGCATGAGCAGTTCTTC,CASKQGAHEQFF
TRBJ2-7,.,15,TRBD1,TRBV28,TGTGCCAGCAGTTTATTGCTGACAGGGAGCTACGAGCAGTACTTC,CASSLLLTGSYEQYF
TRBJ2-1,.,13,.,TRBV27,TGTGCCAGCAGTTTATCTGGCTGGCTTGAGCAGTTCTTC,CASSLSGWLEQFF
TRBJ2-7,medium-sized,15,TRBD2,TRBV7-9,TGTGCCAGCAGCTTGCTAGCGGGCAGCTCCTACGAGCAGTACTTC,CASSLLAGSSYEQYF
TRBJ2-7,.,13,.,TRBV4-2,TGTGCCAGCAGCCTCAGGGGATCCTACGAGCAGTACTTC,CASSLRGSYEQYF
TRBJ2-3,.,16,TRBD2,TRBV30,TGTGCCTGGAGCCTTAGAAGCGGGAGGGGAACAGATACGCAGTATTTT,CAWSLRSGRGTDTQYF
TRBJ2-7,few,12,.,TRBV7-9,TGTGCCAGCAGCATACAGGGCTACGAGCAGTACTTC,CASSIQGYEQYF
TRBJ2-3,once,15,.,TRBV27,TGTGCCAGCAGTTGGGGAAAAGCGGGCACAGATACGCAGTATTTT,CASSWGKAGTDTQYF
TRBJ2-5,few,18,TRBD2,TRBV28,TGTGCCAGCAGTTTAGTGGGCGGGGCTAGCGGGCTACAAGAGACCCAGTACTTC,CASSLVGGASGLQETQYF
TRBJ2-1,.,15,TRBD2,TRBV23-1,TGCGCCAGCAGTCAATCTACTAGCGTGTACAATGAGCAGTTCTTC,CASSQSTSVYNEQFF
TRBJ1-4,.,15,.,TRBV6-5,TGTGCCAGCAGTCAAGGGGGAGAGAGGACCGAAAAACTGTTTTTT,CASSQGGERTEKLFF
TRBJ2-6,.,17,.,TRBV7-9,TGTGCCAGCAGCGATATCGAGGGGGGGTCTGGGGCCAACGTCCTGACTTTC,CASSDIEGGSGANVLTF
TRBJ2-7,.,12,.,TRBV5-6,TGTGCCAGCAGCTTAGCGGCCTACGAGCAGTACTTC,CASSLAAYEQYF
TRBJ1-4,.,13,.,TRBV27,TGTGCCAGCAGTTTACTAGGATCGGAAAAACTGTTTTTT,CASSLLGSEKLFF
TRBJ2-3,.,15,.,TRBV19,TGTGCCAGTAGTATAGCACAGCTTAGCACAGATACGCAGTATTTT,CASSIAQLSTDTQYF
TRBJ2-2,.,15,TRBD1,TRBV13,TGTGCCAGCAGTACGACAGGGGGCGCATCCGGGGAGCTGTTTTTT,CASSTTGGASGELFF
TRBJ1-1,.,17,.,TRBV5-5,TGTGCCAGCAGCTTGGAGGCGGGGGGCAGGGTGAACACTGAAGCTTTCTTT,CASSLEAGGRVNTEAFF